These T cell receptor beta chains were read from a single sample in a study of CD8 T cells in acute hepatitis C reinfection. Only in-frame clones appear in the TCRdb table, and some are missing; sequencing was by immunoSEQ multiplex PCR. The sample includes some 430 clones, around 48% seen only once; the top ten take around 50%. The sequences come from HCV NS3-1073 tetramer-sorted CD8+ T cells from PBMCs, collected during acute infection. The receptors originated from a young man with chronic hepatitis C. Both conserved end residues are part of each CDR3. The D gene is left open where the match is weak. Clone size, where shown, is once, few, many, or a class for clones that have expanded.

clone_size | j_call | d_call | v_call | cdr3_aa | cdr3_nt
. | TRBJ2-4 | TRBD1 | TRBV7-9 | CARCWGRQGVFQAKNIQYF | TGTGCCAGATGTTGGGGCAGACAGGGGGTCTTTCAGGCCAAAAACATTCAGTACTTC
. | TRBJ1-1 | . | TRBV6-1 | CASSDVRGTYMNTEAFF | TGTGCCAGCAGTGACGTTAGAGGGACCTATATGAACACTGAAGCTTTCTTT
few | TRBJ2-7 | . | TRBV27 | CASSLFGQPYEQYF | TGTGCCAGCAGTTTATTTGGACAGCCCTACGAGCAGTACTTC
hyperexpanded | TRBJ1-1 | . | TRBV5-6 | CASTTDLGQTFSPEAFF | TGTGCCAGCACCACCGACCTCGGACAGACCTTCTCCCCTGAAGCTTTCTTT
few | TRBJ2-1 | . | TRBV11-2 | CASSLDLTGDPSYNEQFF | TGTGCCAGCAGCTTAGATCTGACGGGGGACCCCTCCTACAATGAGCAGTTCTTC
. | TRBJ2-6 | . | TRBV6-9 | CASSQNAPYQSRANVLTF | TGTGCCAGCAGTCAGAATGCGCCTTACCAAAGTCGGGCCAACGTCCTGACTTTC
. | TRBJ1-2 | TRBD1 | TRBV6-6 | CASSYSGQLDYGYTF | TGTGCCAGCAGTTACTCGGGACAGTTAGACTATGGCTACACCTTT
few | TRBJ1-5 | . | TRBV2 | CASAFQNQPQHF | TGTGCCAGCGCTTTCCAGAATCAGCCCCAGCATTTT
. | TRBJ2-7 | . | TRBV6-4 | CASRNEVARLPSSYEQYF | TGTGCCAGCAGAAACGAGGTAGCGCGGCTCCCAAGCTCCTACGAGCAGTACTTC
few | TRBJ2-7 | . | TRBV7-9 | CASSLDGQYYEQYF | TGTGCCAGCAGCTTAGATGGACAGTACTACGAGCAGTACTTC
large | TRBJ1-4 | . | TRBV11-2 | CASSSPRDEQKLFF | TGTGCCAGCAGCTCACCCCGGGACGAACAAAAACTGTTTTTT
. | TRBJ1-2 | . | TRBV6-5 | CASSYFTGQSDGYTF | TGTGCCAGCAGTTACTTCACTGGACAGTCTGATGGCTACACCTTC
. | TRBJ2-2 | . | TRBV4-2 | CASSQESGDWGELFF | TGTGCCAGCAGCCAAGAGTCCGGGGACTGGGGGGAGCTGTTTTTT
. | TRBJ1-5 | . | TRBV27 | CASRVFSQGNQPQHF | TGTGCCAGTCGGGTCTTTTCGCAGGGTAATCAGCCCCAGCATTTT
. | TRBJ2-1 | . | TRBV19 | CASSYQGPYNEQFF | TGTGCCAGTAGTTATCAGGGGCCCTACAATGAGCAGTTCTTC
large | TRBJ1-4 | . | TRBV10-3 | CAISEQPSLNEKLFF | TGTGCCATCAGTGAGCAACCGTCGTTAAATGAAAAACTGTTTTTT
. | TRBJ1-2 | TRBD1 | TRBV4-3 | CASSQEPTGVNGYTF | TGCGCCAGCAGCCAAGAGCCGACAGGGGTCAACGGCTACACCTTC
. | TRBJ1-1 | . | TRBV15 | CATSSPSGGRMNTEAFF | TGTGCCACCAGCAGTCCAAGCGGGGGGCGGATGAACACTGAAGCTTTCTTT
once | TRBJ1-1 | . | TRBV6-4 | CASSDLSGQFMNTEAFF | TGTGCCAGCAGTGACCTAAGCGGACAGTTCATGAACACTGAAGCTTTCTTT
. | TRBJ1-4 | . | TRBV7-2 | CASSSPRDEQKLFF | TGTGCCAGCAGCTCACCCCGGGACGAACAAAAACTGTTTTTT
. | TRBJ2-2 | . | TRBV7-3 | CASTSETLGTGTGELFF | TGTGCCAGCACCTCGGAGACTCTAGGAACGGGCACCGGGGAGCTGTTTTTT
large | TRBJ2-1 | TRBD1 | TRBV14 | CASSPLRGPQNEQFF | TGTGCCAGCAGCCCTCTCAGGGGGCCTCAAAATGAGCAGTTCTTC
. | TRBJ1-1 | TRBD1 | TRBV19 | CASSPRTGAMNTEAFF | TGTGCCAGTAGTCCCAGGACAGGGGCTATGAACACTGAAGCTTTCTTT
. | TRBJ2-7 | . | TRBV6-7 | CASSELTLGDYEQYF | TGTGCCAGCAGTGAGTTGACACTCGGGGACTACGAGCAGTACTTC
large | TRBJ2-7 | . | TRBV4-1 | CASSQGGLNYEQYF | TGCGCCAGCAGCCAAGGGGGACTGAACTACGAGCAGTACTTC
. | TRBJ2-7 | . | TRBV4-3 | CASSQEGTSYEQYF | TGCGCCAGCAGCCAAGAGGGCACGAGCTACGAGCAGTACTTC